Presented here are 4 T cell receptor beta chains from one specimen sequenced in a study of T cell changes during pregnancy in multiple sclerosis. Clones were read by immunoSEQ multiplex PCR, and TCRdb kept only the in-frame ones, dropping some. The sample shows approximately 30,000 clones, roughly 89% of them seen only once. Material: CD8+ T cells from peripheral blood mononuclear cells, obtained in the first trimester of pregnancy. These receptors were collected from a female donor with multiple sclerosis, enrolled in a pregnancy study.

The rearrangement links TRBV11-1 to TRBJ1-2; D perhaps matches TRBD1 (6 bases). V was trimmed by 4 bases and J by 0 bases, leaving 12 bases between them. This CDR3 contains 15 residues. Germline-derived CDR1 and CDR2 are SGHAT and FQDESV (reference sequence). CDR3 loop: CASSSRDTPNYGYTF. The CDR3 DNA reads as TGTGCCAGCAGCTCTCGGGACACCCCTAACTATGGCTACACCTTC.

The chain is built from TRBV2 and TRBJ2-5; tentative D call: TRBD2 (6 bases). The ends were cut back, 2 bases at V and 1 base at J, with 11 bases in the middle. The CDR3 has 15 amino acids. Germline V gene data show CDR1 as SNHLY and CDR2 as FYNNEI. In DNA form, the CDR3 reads TGTGCCAGCAGTGAATCGGAGGGTACCCAAGAGACCCAGTACTTC. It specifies CASSESEGTQETQYF.

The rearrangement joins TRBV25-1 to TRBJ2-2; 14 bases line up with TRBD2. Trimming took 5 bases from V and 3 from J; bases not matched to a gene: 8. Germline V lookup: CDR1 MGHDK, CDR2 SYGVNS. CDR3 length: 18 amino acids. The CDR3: CASSPGTSGGWYTGELFF. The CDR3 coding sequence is TGTGCCAGCAGTCCCGGGACTAGCGGGGGTTGGTACACCGGGGAGCTGTTTTTT.

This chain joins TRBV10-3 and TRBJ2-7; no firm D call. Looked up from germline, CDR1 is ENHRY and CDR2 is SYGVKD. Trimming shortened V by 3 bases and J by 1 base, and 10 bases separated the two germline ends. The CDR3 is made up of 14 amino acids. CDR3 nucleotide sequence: TGTGCCATCAGTGAATCCTCCACTTCCTACGAGCAGTACTTC. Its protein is CAISESSTSYEQYF.